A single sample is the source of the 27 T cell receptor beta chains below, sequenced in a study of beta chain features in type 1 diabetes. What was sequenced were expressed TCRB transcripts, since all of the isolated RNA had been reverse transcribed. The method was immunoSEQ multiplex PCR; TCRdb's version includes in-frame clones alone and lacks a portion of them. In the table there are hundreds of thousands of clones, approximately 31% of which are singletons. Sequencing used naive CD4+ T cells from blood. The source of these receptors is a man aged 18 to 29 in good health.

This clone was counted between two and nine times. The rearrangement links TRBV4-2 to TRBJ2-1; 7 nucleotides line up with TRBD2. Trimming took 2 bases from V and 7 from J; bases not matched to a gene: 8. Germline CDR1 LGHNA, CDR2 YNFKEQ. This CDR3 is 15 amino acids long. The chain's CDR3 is CASSQPGLNGNEQFF. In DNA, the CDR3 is TGTGCCAGCAGCCAACCGGGACTAAACGGGAATGAGCAGTTCTTC.

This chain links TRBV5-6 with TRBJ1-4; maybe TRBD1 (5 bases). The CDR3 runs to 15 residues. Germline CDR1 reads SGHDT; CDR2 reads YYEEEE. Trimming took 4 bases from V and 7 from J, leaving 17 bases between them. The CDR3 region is CASSINRDPGEKLFF. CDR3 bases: TGTGCCAGCAGCATCAACCGGGACCCGGGTGAAAAACTGTTTTTT.

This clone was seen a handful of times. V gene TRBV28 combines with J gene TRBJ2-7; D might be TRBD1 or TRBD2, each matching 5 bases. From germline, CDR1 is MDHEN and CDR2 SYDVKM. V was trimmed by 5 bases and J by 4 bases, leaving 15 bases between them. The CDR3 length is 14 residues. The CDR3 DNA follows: TGTGCCAGCAGTACCATGGGGGTCCTATACGAGCAGTACTTC. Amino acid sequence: CASSTMGVLYEQYF.

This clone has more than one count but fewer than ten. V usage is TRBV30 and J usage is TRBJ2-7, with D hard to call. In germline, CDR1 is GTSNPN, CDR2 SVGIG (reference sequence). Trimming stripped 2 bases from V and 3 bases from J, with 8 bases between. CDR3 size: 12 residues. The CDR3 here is CAWSNGFYEQYF. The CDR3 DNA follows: TGTGCCTGGAGTAACGGGTTCTACGAGCAGTACTTC.

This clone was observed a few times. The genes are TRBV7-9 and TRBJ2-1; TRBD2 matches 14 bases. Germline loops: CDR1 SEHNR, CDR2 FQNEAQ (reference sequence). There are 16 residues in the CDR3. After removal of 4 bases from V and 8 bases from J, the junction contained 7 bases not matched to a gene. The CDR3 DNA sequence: TGTGCCAGCAGCTCCAACGGACTAGCGGGAGGATATGAGCAGTTCTTC. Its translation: CASSSNGLAGGYEQFF.

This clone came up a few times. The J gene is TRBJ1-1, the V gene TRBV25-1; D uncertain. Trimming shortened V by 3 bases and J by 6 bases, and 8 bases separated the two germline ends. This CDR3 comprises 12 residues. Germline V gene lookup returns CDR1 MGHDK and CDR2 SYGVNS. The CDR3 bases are TGTGCCAGCAGTGAGTTCGGTCCTGAAGCTTTCTTT. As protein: CASSEFGPEAFF.

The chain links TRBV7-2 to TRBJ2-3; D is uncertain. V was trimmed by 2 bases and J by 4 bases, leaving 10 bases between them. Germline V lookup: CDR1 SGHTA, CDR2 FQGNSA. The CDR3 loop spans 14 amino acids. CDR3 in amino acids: CASSLLGQSDTQYF. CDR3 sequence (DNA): TGTGCCAGCAGCTTACTCGGGCAATCAGATACGCAGTATTTT.

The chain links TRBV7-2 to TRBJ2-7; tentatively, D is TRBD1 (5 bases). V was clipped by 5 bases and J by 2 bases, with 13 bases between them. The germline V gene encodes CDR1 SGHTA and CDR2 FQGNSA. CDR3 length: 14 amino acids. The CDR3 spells CASSSDRFTYEQYF. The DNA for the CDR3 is TGTGCCAGCAGCAGCGACAGATTTACCTACGAGCAGTACTTC. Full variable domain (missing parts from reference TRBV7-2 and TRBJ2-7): GAGVSQSPSNKVTEKGKDVELRCDPISGHTALYWYRQSLGQGLEFLIYFQGNSAPDKSGLPSDRFSAERTGGSVSTLTIQRTQQEDSAVYLCASSSDRFTYEQYFGPGTRLTVT.

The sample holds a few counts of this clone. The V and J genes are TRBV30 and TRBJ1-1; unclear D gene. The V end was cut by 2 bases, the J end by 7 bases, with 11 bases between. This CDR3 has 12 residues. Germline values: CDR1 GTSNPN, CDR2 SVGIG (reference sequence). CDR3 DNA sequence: TGTGCCTGGAGTAGTGGAAACGGTGAAGCTTTCTTT. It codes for CAWSSGNGEAFF.

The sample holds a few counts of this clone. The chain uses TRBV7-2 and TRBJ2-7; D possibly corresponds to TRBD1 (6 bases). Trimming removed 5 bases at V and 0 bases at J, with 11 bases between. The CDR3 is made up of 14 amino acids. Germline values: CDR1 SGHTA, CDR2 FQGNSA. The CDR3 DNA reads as TGTGCCAGCAGCCCACGGACAGACTCCTACGAGCAGTACTTC. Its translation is CASSPRTDSYEQYF. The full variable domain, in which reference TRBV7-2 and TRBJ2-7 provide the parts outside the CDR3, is GAGVSQSPSNKVTEKGKDVELRCDPISGHTALYWYRQSLGQGLEFLIYFQGNSAPDKSGLPSDRFSAERTGGSVSTLTIQRTQQEDSAVYLCASSPRTDSYEQYFGPGTRLTVT.

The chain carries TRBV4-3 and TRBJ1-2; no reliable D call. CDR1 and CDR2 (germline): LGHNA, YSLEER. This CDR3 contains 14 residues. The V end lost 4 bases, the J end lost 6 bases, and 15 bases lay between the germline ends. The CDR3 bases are TGCGCCAGCAGCCTTGTACCCGCCGAGGATGGCTACACCTTC. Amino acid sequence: CASSLVPAEDGYTF.

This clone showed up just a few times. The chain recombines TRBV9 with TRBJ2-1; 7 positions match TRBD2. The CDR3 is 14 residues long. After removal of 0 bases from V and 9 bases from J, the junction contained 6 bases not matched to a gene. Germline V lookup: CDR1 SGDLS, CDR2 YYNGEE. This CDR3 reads CASSVVGLAGEQFF. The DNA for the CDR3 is TGTGCCAGCAGCGTAGTGGGGTTAGCGGGTGAGCAGTTCTTC.

The CDR3 nucleotides read TGTGCCAGCAGTTACTCTAGGGGGTACCAAGAGACCCAGTACTTC. It translates to CASSYSRGYQETQYF. The chain is built from TRBV6-6 and TRBJ2-5; tentatively, D is TRBD1 (6 bases). The CDR3 covers 15 residues. Trimming took off 0 bases at V and 0 bases at J, with 8 bases between the two ends. Germline V gives CDR1 MNHNY, CDR2 SVGAGI (reference sequence).

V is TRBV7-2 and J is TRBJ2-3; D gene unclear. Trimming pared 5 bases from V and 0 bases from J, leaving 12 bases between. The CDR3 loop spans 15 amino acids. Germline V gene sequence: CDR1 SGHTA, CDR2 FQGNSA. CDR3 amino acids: CASSPGVISTDTQYF. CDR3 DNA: TGTGCCAGCAGCCCAGGCGTTATCAGCACAGATACGCAGTATTTT.

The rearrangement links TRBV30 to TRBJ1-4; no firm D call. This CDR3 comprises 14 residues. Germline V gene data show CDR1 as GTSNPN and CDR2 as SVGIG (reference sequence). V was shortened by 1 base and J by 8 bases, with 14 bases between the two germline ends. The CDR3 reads CAWSEGRLGEKLFF. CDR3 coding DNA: TGTGCCTGGAGTGAAGGACGGCTTGGGGAAAAACTGTTTTTT.

CDR3 sequence: CASSVTGPDTQYF. As DNA, the CDR3 is TGTGCCAGCAGTGTTACAGGGCCAGATACGCAGTATTTT. The J gene is TRBJ2-3, the V gene TRBV2, with a weak D call TRBD1 (6 bases). This CDR3 region has 13 residues. The V and J ends lost 4 bases and 4 bases respectively, with 9 bases between them. Per germline, CDR1 SNHLY and CDR2 FYNNEI.

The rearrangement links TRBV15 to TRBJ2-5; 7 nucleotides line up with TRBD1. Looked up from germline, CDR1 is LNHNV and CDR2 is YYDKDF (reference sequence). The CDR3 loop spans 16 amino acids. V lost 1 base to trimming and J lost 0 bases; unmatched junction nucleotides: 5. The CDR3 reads CATSRAGGFYQETQYF. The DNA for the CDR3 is TGTGCCACCAGCAGAGCAGGGGGTTTTTACCAAGAGACCCAGTACTTC.

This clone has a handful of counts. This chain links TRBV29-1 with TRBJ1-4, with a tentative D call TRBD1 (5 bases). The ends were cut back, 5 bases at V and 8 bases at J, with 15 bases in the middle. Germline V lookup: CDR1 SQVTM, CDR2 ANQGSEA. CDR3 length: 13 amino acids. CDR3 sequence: CSVPADQGEKLFF. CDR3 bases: TGCAGCGTTCCAGCGGATCAGGGAGAAAAACTGTTTTTT.

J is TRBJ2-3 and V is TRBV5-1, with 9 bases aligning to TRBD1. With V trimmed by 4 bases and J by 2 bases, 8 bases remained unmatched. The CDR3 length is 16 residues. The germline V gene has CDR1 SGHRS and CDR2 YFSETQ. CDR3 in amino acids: CASSPDRGTSTDTQYF. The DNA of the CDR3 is TGCGCCAGCAGCCCTGACAGGGGGACCTCCACAGATACGCAGTATTTT.

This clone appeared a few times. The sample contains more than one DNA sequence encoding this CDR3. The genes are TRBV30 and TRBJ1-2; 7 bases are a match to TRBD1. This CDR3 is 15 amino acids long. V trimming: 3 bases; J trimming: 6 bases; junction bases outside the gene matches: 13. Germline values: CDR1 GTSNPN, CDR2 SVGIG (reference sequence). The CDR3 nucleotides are TGTGCCTGGAGCCTAACACGGGACAGTCAGGATGGCTACACCTTC. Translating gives CAWSLTRDSQDGYTF.

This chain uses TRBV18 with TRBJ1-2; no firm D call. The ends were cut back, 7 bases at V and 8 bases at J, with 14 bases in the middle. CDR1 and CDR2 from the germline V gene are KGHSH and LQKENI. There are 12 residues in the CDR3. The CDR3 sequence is CASLETQAGYTF. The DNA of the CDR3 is TGTGCCAGCTTAGAGACACAAGCGGGCTACACCTTC.

DNA of the CDR3: TGCGCCAGCATCGGTCGAGAGACCCAGTACTTC. Translating it yields CASIGRETQYF. The V gene is TRBV10-2, the J gene TRBJ2-5; D gene uncertain. With 7 bases removed from V and 4 bases from J, the gap between germline ends came to 7 bases. Germline assignment: CDR1 WSHSY and CDR2 SAAADI. The CDR3 covers 11 residues.

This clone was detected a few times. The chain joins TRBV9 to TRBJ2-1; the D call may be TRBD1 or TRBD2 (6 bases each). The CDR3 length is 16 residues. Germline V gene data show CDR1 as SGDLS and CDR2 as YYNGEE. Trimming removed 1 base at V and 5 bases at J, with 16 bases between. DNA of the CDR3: TGTGCCAGCAGCGTAAGGGGGGATGCAATCAACAATGAGCAGTTCTTC. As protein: CASSVRGDAINNEQFF.

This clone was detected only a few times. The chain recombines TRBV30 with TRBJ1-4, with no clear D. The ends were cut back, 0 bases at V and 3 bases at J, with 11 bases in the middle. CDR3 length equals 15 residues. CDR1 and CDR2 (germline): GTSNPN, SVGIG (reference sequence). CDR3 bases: TGTGCCTGGAGTGTTGGAAAAGCTCCTAATGAAAAACTGTTTTTT. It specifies CAWSVGKAPNEKLFF.

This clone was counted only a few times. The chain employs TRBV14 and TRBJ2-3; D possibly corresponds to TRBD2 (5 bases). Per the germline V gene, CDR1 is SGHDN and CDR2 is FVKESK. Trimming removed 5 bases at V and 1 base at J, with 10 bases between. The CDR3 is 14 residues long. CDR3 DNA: TGTGCCAGCAGCGATAGCGTCCGCACAGATACGCAGTATTTT. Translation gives CASSDSVRTDTQYF.

The CDR3 loop reads CASSFGLAFTDTQYF. Written as DNA, the CDR3 is TGTGCCAGCAGCTTTGGGCTAGCGTTCACAGATACGCAGTATTTT. The V and J genes are TRBV7-2 and TRBJ2-3, with a weak D call TRBD2 (6 bases). Trimming cost V 3 bases and J 2 bases, with 12 bases left between them. The CDR3 extends over 15 amino acids. Looked up from germline, CDR1 is SGHTA and CDR2 is FQGNSA.

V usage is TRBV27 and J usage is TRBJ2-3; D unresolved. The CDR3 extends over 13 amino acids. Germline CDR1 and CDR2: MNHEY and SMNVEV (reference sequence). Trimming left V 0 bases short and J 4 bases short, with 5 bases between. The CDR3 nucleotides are TGTGCCAGCAGTTTATCGGCCCCAGATACGCAGTATTTT. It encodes CASSLSAPDTQYF.